The next 9 T cell receptor beta chains were all read from a single sample in a study of shared clonotypes between healthy human individuals. Measured with immunoSEQ multiplex PCR; TCRdb has only the in-frame clones, and not every one. The sample has 2.3 million or so clones, over 90% seen once. Specimen: naive CD4+ T cells from PBMCs. Described subset: CD45RA+ positively selected. These receptors were collected from a young man in good health. Some clones in this sample may be carry-over from other donors' samples.

The V and J genes are TRBV18 and TRBJ2-1, with 9 bases identical to TRBD1. The CDR3 has 15 residues. The V gene's germline CDR1 is KGHSH and CDR2 LQKENI. J gave up 10 bases and V 2 bases, and 9 bases lay outside the gene matches. The CDR3 DNA reads as TGTGCCAGCTCACCATTCCGGACAGGGACAGGGGAGCAGTTCTTC. This encodes CASSPFRTGTGEQFF.

This chain links TRBV10-3 with TRBJ2-7, with D possibly being TRBD2 (6 bases). The CDR3 covers 14 residues. The V and J ends lost 0 bases and 7 bases respectively, with 13 bases between them. Germline values: CDR1 ENHRY, CDR2 SYGVKD. The CDR3 nucleotides read TGTGCCATCAGTGAGTCTGGCGGAGGGCGGGAGCAGTACTTC. This sequence encodes CAISESGGGREQYF.

With regard to this clone: This sequence may be a read error, since a much larger clone differs from it by one base. The gene calls are TRBV5-1 and TRBJ2-3; 7 nucleotides match TRBD1. The CDR3 sequence is 14 residues long. CDR1 and CDR2 (germline): SGHRS, YFSETQ. J was trimmed by 0 bases and V by 4 bases; bases with no gene match: 2. The CDR3: CASSMGQSTDTQYF. The CDR3 nucleotides read TGCGCCAGCAGCATGGGACAGAGCACAGATACGCAGTATTTT.

The genes are TRBV11-2 and TRBJ2-1; D perhaps matches TRBD2 (6 bases). The CDR3 runs to 16 residues. Trimming stripped 4 bases from V and 4 bases from J, with 17 bases between. Germline V gene lookup returns CDR1 SGHAT and CDR2 FQNNGV. The CDR3 DNA is TGTGCCAGCAGCTCGCCTCGACTAGGGTCGTACAATGAGCAGTTCTTC. Its translation is CASSSPRLGSYNEQFF.

The J gene is TRBJ2-1, the V gene TRBV27; TRBD2 matches 11 bases. This CDR3 is built from 16 residues. Germline trimming cut 2 bases from V and 12 bases from J; bases unmatched to any gene: 12. Germline loops: CDR1 MNHEY, CDR2 SMNVEV (reference sequence). CDR3 sequence: CASSLRGLAGGRWQFF. The CDR3, as DNA: TGTGCCAGCAGTTTAAGGGGGCTAGCGGGAGGTAGGTGGCAGTTCTTC.

This clone came up once. The V call is TRBV11-2, the J call TRBJ1-2; the D gene is possibly TRBD1 (5 bases). CDR1 and CDR2 (germline): SGHAT, FQNNGV. The CDR3 runs 14 residues. V was pared by 5 bases and J by 8 bases, with 18 bases between. The CDR3 bases are TGTGCCAGCAGCCGGGACCGCTCCCGAGGGGGCTACACCTTC. Translation: CASSRDRSRGGYTF. Based on the CDR3 plus reference TRBV11-2 and TRBJ1-2, the full variable domain is EAGVAQSPRYKIIEKRQSVAFWCNPISGHATLYWYQQILGQGPKLLIQFQNNGVVDDSQLPKDRFSAERLKGVDSTLKIQPAKLEDSAVYLCASSRDRSRGGYTFGSGTRLTVV.

The chain is built from TRBV9 and TRBJ1-2; D not certain. CDR1 is SGDLS, CDR2 YYNGEE, per germline. V was clipped by 4 bases and J by 8 bases, with 18 bases between them. The CDR3 contains 14 residues. For the CDR3, the DNA is TGTGCCAGCAGCTCAATTGAGGCCTTGAAGGGCTACACCTTC. As protein: CASSSIEALKGYTF.

J is TRBJ1-4 and V is TRBV15, with TRBD1 as a possible D gene (5 bases). Between the trimmed V and J ends, which lost 11 bases and 3 bases, there was a span of 16 bases. This CDR3 has 14 amino acids. CDR1 and CDR2 from the germline V gene are LNHNV and YYDKDF (reference sequence). Written as DNA, the CDR3 is TGTGCCTCCCAAAGGGGAGCCTCTAATGAAAAACTGTTTTTT. Translated: CASQRGASNEKLFF.

The chain links TRBV6-1 to TRBJ1-1, with TRBD1 as a possible D gene (5 bases). The CDR3 runs to 14 residues. Germline-derived CDR1 and CDR2 are MNHNS and SASEGT. The germline V and J ends were trimmed by 8 bases and 1 base, with 14 bases remaining between them. The CDR3 is CASGVRGANTEAFF. The CDR3 DNA follows: TGTGCCAGCGGGGTGCGGGGCGCGAACACTGAAGCTTTCTTT.